Below, one T cell receptor (beta chain) is given with its context. This clone has just one count. The target of this receptor is not known. Nothing much larger sits one base from this clone, and base qualities are not available. This specimen comes from a study of blood T cell repertoires in COVID-19 (dated by TCRdb to about 2020). Broadly, across the study: Samples covering the acute and convalescent phases of COVID-19 were provided by collaborators in the United States, Italy and Spain. The material from the prospective study consisted of cDNA or gDNA derived from T cells, B-cell-depleted T cells, or PBMCs. Deeply sampled blood TCRbeta repertoires from subjects exposed to, actively infected with, or recovered from COVID-19 were included in the dataset. The repertoires were made available in a free public database intended to serve as a resource for research on the immune response to SARS-CoV-2. Samples came from the ongoing ImmuneRACE study (first 160 participants) plus 1,254 subjects from 6 global collaborators. Nearly every sample came with metadata listing a de-identified subject ID, COVID-19 status, age in years and sex. Where available, HLA class I and class II types were taken from metadata supplied by the sample provider and were not determined by assay-based typing. The study at large found these results: The amount of clinical and demographic metadata varied by source and participant and was provided uncurated.

The immunoSEQ Assay, a bias-controlled multiplex PCR, was used to amplify TCRbeta CDR3 regions from genomic DNA. In the original analysis: The number of nucleated cells in each sample was estimated by amplification of reference gene primers within the assay. To quantify the absolute abundance of each unique TCRbeta CDR3 rearrangement, sequence reads were collapsed and filtered. Productive Simpson clonality was computed per sample as the square root of Simpson's diversity index over productive rearrangements. TCRdb retrieved this table from immuneACCESS and kept in-frame rearrangements only. Not all clones are present; in checked studies, unresolved V genes account for under half, and no reason is known for the remainder. Clone size and V and J calls were adopted from that table, with D and trimming inferred from the DNA. The table for this sample lists 60,000 or so clones; 76% of them were counted only once. Together, the top ten hold approximately 6.4% of the sample.

Each collaborating institution followed its own protocols to collect whole blood in K2EDTA tubes. For TCRbeta analysis, collaborators shipped samples as frozen whole blood, isolated PBMCs, or DNA extracted from either of those sample types. V gives up 1 base and J gives up 10 bases, and the segment between their germline ends measures 14 bases. From the cysteine up to the phenylalanine, the CDR3 has a length of 15 residues. The DNA shown is the 45-base CDR3, in frame from base 1. Taken from the germline V gene, the CDR1 and CDR2 loops are SGHVS and FQNEAQ. The rearrangement joined TRBV7-8 to TRBJ1-6, and TRBD1 may be the D gene, going by 6 matching bases. The sequenced sample was peripheral blood. The receptor was isolated from a woman aged 45 to 65 with active or convalescent COVID-19. The DNA reads TGTGCCAGCAGCTTAGATTTTGGGGGGGGCTCACCCCTCCACTTT. It specifies CASSLDFGGGSPLHF.